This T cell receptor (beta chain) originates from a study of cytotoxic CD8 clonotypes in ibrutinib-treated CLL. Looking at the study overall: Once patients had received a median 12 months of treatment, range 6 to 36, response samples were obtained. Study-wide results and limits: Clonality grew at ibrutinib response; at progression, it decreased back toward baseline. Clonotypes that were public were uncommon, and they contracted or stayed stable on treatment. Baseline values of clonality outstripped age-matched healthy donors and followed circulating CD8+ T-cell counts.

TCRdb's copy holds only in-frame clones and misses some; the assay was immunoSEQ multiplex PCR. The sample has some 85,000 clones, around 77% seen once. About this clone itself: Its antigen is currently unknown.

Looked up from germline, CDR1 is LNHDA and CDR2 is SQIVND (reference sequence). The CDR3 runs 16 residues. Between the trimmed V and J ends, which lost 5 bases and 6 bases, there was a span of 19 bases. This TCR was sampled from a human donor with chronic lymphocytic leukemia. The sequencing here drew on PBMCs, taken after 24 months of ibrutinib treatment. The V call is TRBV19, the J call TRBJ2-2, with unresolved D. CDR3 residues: CASSLRGTREPGELFF. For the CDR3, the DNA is TGTGCCAGTAGTCTTCGTGGTACACGTGAGCCCGGGGAGCTGTTTTTT.